This is a list of T cell receptor beta chains from one sample in a study of blood T cell repertoires in COVID-19. Measured with immunoSEQ multiplex PCR; TCRdb has only the in-frame clones, and not every one. The sample contains around 340,000 clones, 70% to 90% of which appear only once. The sequenced sample consisted of peripheral blood. The receptors were gathered from a woman aged 55-69 years with COVID-19, enrolled during active disease. CDR3s leave out the opening cysteine and the closing phenylalanine or tryptophan.

CDR3,V
AGRAANTGELF,TRBV30
ASSLKPGQGRGWNTEAF,TRBV4-1
ASSPLPGLAGGDEQY,TRBV5-1
ASSVGTAGTGRDYEQY,TRBV9
ASSYGLAGIETQY,TRBV6-5
ASTRVGGREQY,TRBV12-3/TRBV12-4
ASSQLTGVGETQY,TRBV7-2
ASSTRQGYTSYEQY,TRBV11-1
ASSRAHWGDNSPLH,TRBV4-1
ASSPAGVYNYGYT,TRBV11-1
ASSELDWAGNTIY,TRBV6-1
ASSPQGMSLFTDTQY,TRBV11-2
ASSQDFSGGNTQY,TRBV4-2
ASSFDRVAEQF,TRBV7-9
AWSVLRISGANVLT,TRBV30
ASNFRDRGLDGYT,TRBV27
ASSSGQATGELF,TRBV5-1
ASSYSGYSNQPQH,TRBV6-5
ASSFRTGDEQY,TRBV5-8
ASSNRGSDTEAF,TRBV6-2/TRBV6-3
ASSSTGGSQETQY,TRBV5-1
ASRPGTSYGYT,TRBV5-6
ASSDPSGQGYNEQF,TRBV27
ASSWTGNQPQH,TRBV12-3/TRBV12-4
ATQGSGGDTQY,TRBV10-3
ASSLVGVLGTEAF,TRBV5-1
ASSFGTSWYEQY,TRBV5-1
ASTTGEGYGYT,TRBV6-5
ASSVVGTGTPVTQY,TRBV9
ASSGVGAQTQY,TRBV18
ASSLRGGYEQY,TRBV12-3/TRBV12-4
ASSYRGGAGYGYT,TRBV6-5
ASSLGTGNTGELF,TRBV18
ASSHGRDRGEKLF,TRBV4-2
ASRPGSKRYNEQF,TRBV3-1/TRBV3-2
ASSPKRGAGNEQF,TRBV18
ATSRAPPSVAYSYEQY,TRBV15
SVEIRSAGGYGYT,TRBV29-1
ASRRTGFYYEQY,TRBV2
ASSPGLVPEQY,TRBV3-1/TRBV3-2
ASSLSVNTEAF,TRBV3-1/TRBV3-2
ASSVGQSNEKLF,TRBV27
ASSRQAGYEQY,TRBV14
ASSAGSSYEQY,TRBV5-1
ASSLHRTGGYNEQF,TRBV27
ASSASTGGSSPLH,TRBV9
AFSGQGVETQY,TRBV30
ASSQEPGQKPTEELF,TRBV14
ASGKGPYYGYT,TRBV27
ASSDRRGSQAF,TRBV25-1
ASSQEDRGLWPQH,TRBV4-2
ASSLEVTGYNEQF,TRBV7-7
ASSYDSGTGDYEQY,TRBV6-5
ASSKTPPGVRDTEAF,TRBV5-1
ASSLLGQVNTEAF,TRBV7-2
ASSDPGTGTNTNTEAF,TRBV5-1
ASSLRAPRGSTDTQY,TRBV27